This entry lists 20 T cell receptor beta chains sequenced from one sample in a study of CD8 T cells in Susac syndrome. After extraction with the RNeasy kit, roughly 0.45 to 1 ug of the RNA was reverse transcribed using random hexamers. TCRdb reprocessed the immunoSEQ multiplex PCR reads with MiXCR, giving one entry per CDR3 protein. Altogether approximately 210,000 distinct CDR3 sequences are present, 95% being singletons, with the ten largest covering 0.085% to 0.1%. The sample taken for sequencing was CD4+ T cells from PBMCs. The receptors stem from a human donor with multiple sclerosis.

The chain is built from TRBV30 and TRBJ2-2; D gene unclear. Trimming removed 2 bases at V and 7 bases at J, with 8 bases between. The length of the CDR3 is 12 residues. CDR1 and CDR2 (germline): GTSNPN, SVGIG (reference sequence). The CDR3 loop reads CAWSPNVGELFF. As DNA, the CDR3 is TGTGCCTGGAGTCCCAATGTCGGGGAGCTGTTTTTT.

The chain carries TRBV4-1 and TRBJ2-1; 11 nucleotides align to TRBD2. The junction had 6 bases not matched to a gene; V was cut back by 0 bases and J by 5 bases. The V gene's germline CDR1 is MGHRA and CDR2 YSYEKL. This CDR3 is 17 amino acids long. For the CDR3, the DNA is TGCGCCAGCAGCCAAGACAGGCCTAGCGGGAGGAACAATGAGCAGTTCTTC. Translated, it gives CASSQDRPSGRNNEQFF.

The gene calls are TRBV29-1 and TRBJ2-1, with D possibly being TRBD1 (6 bases). The germline V gene encodes CDR1 SQVTM and CDR2 ANQGSEA. This CDR3 comprises 13 residues. Trimming stripped 3 bases from V and 3 bases from J, with 9 bases between. The CDR3 DNA follows: TGCAGCGTTGAGCTGGACAGCTACAATGAGCAGTTCTTC. Translating gives CSVELDSYNEQFF.

DNA for the CDR3: TGTGCCAGCACCCCAGGGGACGGCTACGAGCAGTACTTC. This encodes CASTPGDGYEQYF. The chain employs TRBV12-3 or TRBV12-4 and TRBJ2-7, with D possibly being TRBD1 (6 bases). The CDR3 sequence is 13 residues long. Trimming removed 7 bases from V and 3 bases from J, with 13 bases in between.

This clonotype came up once. The gene calls are TRBV29-1 and TRBJ2-7, with TRBD1 matching over 10 bases. V trimming: 3 bases; J trimming: 6 bases; junction bases outside the gene matches: 11. This CDR3 region has 15 residues. The germline CDR1 and CDR2 sequences are SQVTM and ANQGSEA. The CDR3 DNA reads TGCAGCGTTGACTCCAGACAGGGGGCTAGGGGCGAGCAGTACTTC. This sequence encodes CSVDSRQGARGEQYF.

V usage is TRBV5-1 and J usage is TRBJ2-1; D is possibly TRBD2 (5 bases). Germline V gene sequence: CDR1 SGHRS, CDR2 YFSETQ. Deletions cut 4 bases from V and 6 bases from J, with 17 bases between. This CDR3 has 15 residues. Here the CDR3 DNA reads TGCGCCAGCAGCCAGAGGGTTGAACAATCCAATGAGCAGTTCTTC. Protein sequence: CASSQRVEQSNEQFF.

The chain links TRBV29-1 to TRBJ2-2; TRBD1 aligns across 10 bases. The V segment lost 4 bases and the J segment 7 bases; nucleotides outside the gene matches: 9. The CDR3 is 15 amino acids. Germline values: CDR1 SQVTM, CDR2 ANQGSEA. The CDR3 bases are TGCAGCGTTGGAGTAGACAGGGGGCGGGTCGGGGAGCTGTTTTTT. It is translated as CSVGVDRGRVGELFF.

V gene TRBV21-1 combines with J gene TRBJ1-2. TRBV21-1 is labeled a pseudogene. This CDR3 has 13 residues. The CDR3 bases are TGTGCCAGCAGCAAATGGGGCTACTATGGCTACACCTTC. Its protein is CASSKWGYYGYTF.

CDR3 nucleotides: TGTGCCAGCAGTTTGGGGGGGGCGACTGAAGCTTTCTTT. Amino acid sequence: CASSLGGATEAFF. This sequence joins TRBV12-3 or TRBV12-4 and TRBJ1-1; D might be TRBD1 (6 bases). The V and J ends lost 3 bases and 5 bases respectively, with 10 bases between them. CDR3 length: 13 amino acids.

V and J are TRBV25-1 and TRBJ2-7; D not resolved. Trimming removed 3 bases from V and 5 bases from J, with 14 bases in between. Germline V gene data show CDR1 as MGHDK and CDR2 as SYGVNS. The CDR3 is 14 residues long. CDR3 amino acids: CASSEKGPVHEQYF. CDR3 sequence (DNA): TGTGCCAGCAGTGAGAAGGGCCCGGTCCACGAGCAGTACTTC.

As DNA, the CDR3 is TGCGCCAGCAGGAAACCGACAGGGGGACAAGAGACCCAGTACTTC. It yields the protein CASRKPTGGQETQYF. The chain joins TRBV5-1 to TRBJ2-5, with 9 bases lining up with TRBD1. V dropped 5 bases and J dropped 2; count of bases not matched to a gene: 7. The germline gives CDR1 SGHRS, CDR2 YFSETQ. The CDR3 is 15 residues long.

V is TRBV3-1 and J is TRBJ2-5; 12 bases match TRBD2. The CDR3 is 15 residues long. CDR1 and CDR2 (germline): LGHDT, YNNKEL (reference sequence). V was clipped by 2 bases and J by 7 bases; unmatched bases: 5. The CDR3 DNA reads as TGTGCCAGCAGCCAACTAGCGGGAGGGGGGGTGACCCAGTACTTC. It specifies CASSQLAGGGVTQYF.

This chain uses TRBV7-9 with TRBJ2-3, with 7 nucleotides matching TRBD1. The CDR3 is made up of 16 amino acids. CDR1 and CDR2 from the germline V gene are SEHNR and FQNEAQ (reference sequence). Germline trimming cut 6 bases from V and 0 bases from J; bases unmatched to any gene: 9. The CDR3 coding sequence is TGTGCCAGCAGAACCACTACAGGGGTGAGCACAGATACGCAGTATTTT. Residues: CASRTTTGVSTDTQYF. The full variable domain, in which reference TRBV7-9 and TRBJ2-3 provide the parts outside the CDR3, is DTGVSQNPRHKITKRGQNVTFRCDPISEHNRLYWYRQTLGQGPEFLTYFQNEAQLEKSRLLSDRFSAERPKGSFSTLEIQRTEQGDSAMYLCASRTTTGVSTDTQYFGPGTRLTVL.

CDR3 nucleotides: TGCGCCAGCAGCTTGACCGACAGCTCCTACAATGAGCAGTTCTTC. Translated, it gives CASSLTDSSYNEQFF. V and J are TRBV5-1 and TRBJ2-1; maybe TRBD1 (5 bases). Germline V lookup: CDR1 SGHRS, CDR2 YFSETQ. V dropped 1 base and J dropped 0 bases, with 8 bases sitting between them. The CDR3 loop spans 15 amino acids.

For the CDR3, the DNA is TGTGCCAGCAGCTTAAGGTCCCTAGCGGGGAGCACAGATACGCAGTATTTT. It translates to CASSLRSLAGSTDTQYF. The rearrangement links TRBV7-3 to TRBJ2-3; 9 nucleotides line up with TRBD2. V lost 1 base to trimming and J lost 0 bases; unmatched junction nucleotides: 5. Germline V lookup: CDR1 SGHTA, CDR2 FQGTGA. The CDR3 length is 17 residues.

The gene calls are TRBV6-5 and TRBJ1-1, with D maybe TRBD1 (5 bases). The CDR3 totals 15 residues. The V gene's germline CDR1 is MNHEY and CDR2 SVGAGI. The V and J ends lost 4 bases and 5 bases respectively, with 17 bases between them. This CDR3 is CASSFKRGMGTEAFF. CDR3 bases: TGTGCCAGCAGTTTCAAACGGGGGATGGGGACTGAAGCTTTCTTT.

The chain is built from TRBV27 and TRBJ2-6; no firm D call. Deletions cut 5 bases from V and 2 bases from J, with 19 bases between. Germline-derived CDR1 and CDR2 are MNHEY and SMNVEV (reference sequence). CDR3 length: 18 amino acids. Here the CDR3 DNA reads TGTGCCAGCAGTCCCGTCGGACGGGTTTTAGCTGGGGCCAACGTCCTGACTTTC. It yields the protein CASSPVGRVLAGANVLTF.

This sequence joins TRBV24-1 and TRBJ2-1; D perhaps matches TRBD1 (5 bases). Germline assignment: CDR1 KGHDR and CDR2 SFDVKD. V gave up 3 bases and J gave up 10 bases, with 9 bases separating them. CDR3 length: 12 residues. CDR3 DNA sequence: TGTGCCACCAGTGATGGTCGACAGGAGCAGTTCTTC. It translates to CATSDGRQEQFF.

The chain uses TRBV29-1 and TRBJ1-1, with no clear D. V shed 7 bases and J shed 6 bases, with 15 bases lying between them. From germline, CDR1 is SQVTM and CDR2 ANQGSEA. The CDR3 has 12 residues. The CDR3 loop reads CSARVWVAEAFF. As DNA, the CDR3 is TGCAGCGCCCGGGTCTGGGTGGCTGAAGCTTTCTTT. The full variable domain, in which reference TRBV29-1 and TRBJ1-1 provide the parts outside the CDR3, is SAVISQKPSRDICQRGTSLTIQCQVDSQVTMMFWYRQQPGQSLTLIATANQGSEATYESGFVIDKFPISRPNLTFSTLTVSNMSPEDSSIYLCSARVWVAEAFFGQGTRLTVV.

CDR3 region: CATSRGREGTQYF. CDR3 coding DNA: TGTGCCACCAGCAGAGGCAGGGAGGGGACCCAGTACTTC. The genes are TRBV15 and TRBJ2-5; 7 nucleotides align to TRBD2. After removal of 1 base from V and 7 bases from J, the junction contained 3 bases not matched to a gene. In germline, CDR1 is LNHNV, CDR2 YYDKDF (reference sequence). CDR3 length: 13 residues.